The rows below give T cell receptor beta chains drawn from one sample of a study of cytotoxic CD8 clonotypes in ibrutinib-treated CLL. The protocol was immunoSEQ multiplex PCR, while the TCRdb copy is restricted to in-frame clones and leaves out a portion. The table lists some 50,000 clones, about 50% of them singletons, with approximately 28% in the top ten. The source material was PBMCs, sampled after 24 months of ibrutinib treatment. These receptors all come from a human donor with chronic lymphocytic leukemia. The CDR3 runs from the conserved cysteine through the conserved F or W. The D gene is left open where the match is weak. Only some rows state a clone size, as once, few, many or a class for expanded clones.

V gene	clone size	J gene	D gene	CDR3 DNA	CDR3 protein
TRBV2	-	TRBJ1-4	-	TGTGCCAGCAGGGTCCAGATGGTGGAAAAACTGTTTTTT	CASRVQMVEKLFF
TRBV4-2	-	TRBJ2-3	-	TGTGCCAGCAGCCAAGCAGGACACACAGATACGCAGTATTTT	CASSQAGHTDTQYF
TRBV2	-	TRBJ1-6	TRBD1	TGTGCCAGCAGGCCAGACAGGGGTTCACCCCTCCACTTT	CASRPDRGSPLHF
TRBV5-1	once	TRBJ1-1	TRBD1	TGCGCCAGCAGTCGGACAGGGGGCTGGACTGAAGCTTTCTTT	CASSRTGGWTEAFF
TRBV6-1	-	TRBJ2-7	-	TGTGCCACCCTTCGGGGGCGGGAGCAGTACTTC	CATLRGREQYF
TRBV2	-	TRBJ1-2	-	TGTGCCAGCAGTGAGGAGACCGAGCGAGGCTACACCTTC	CASSEETERGYTF
TRBV5-1	-	TRBJ2-3	TRBD2	TGCGCCAGCAGCTTGGGGCGGGGGGGCCCCCCAGATACGCAGTATTTT	CASSLGRGGPPDTQYF
TRBV6-1	few	TRBJ2-7	-	TGTGCCAGCAGTGAAAAGGGCCACTACGAGCAGTACTTC	CASSEKGHYEQYF
TRBV14	-	TRBJ2-7	-	TGTGCCAGCAGCCAAAACTACCCACGCTCCTACGAGCAGTACTTC	CASSQNYPRSYEQYF
TRBV2	-	TRBJ1-2	-	TGTGCCAGCAGTGAGCAGGCAGGGCTTGATGGCTACACCTTC	CASSEQAGLDGYTF
TRBV13	-	TRBJ2-7	TRBD2	TGTGCCAGCAGCTCGGCGGGGGGAAAACAGTACTTC	CASSSAGGKQYF
TRBV6-5	few	TRBJ1-6	TRBD1	TGTGCCAGCGGATTTGGGGGACAGGGGTCGTCACCCCTCCACTTT	CASGFGGQGSSPLHF
TRBV2	once	TRBJ2-3	-	TGTGCCAGCAGTGGTCTTCGCCCGGGCACAGATACGCAGTATTTT	CASSGLRPGTDTQYF
TRBV4-2	few	TRBJ2-3	-	TGTGCCAGCAGCCTAGAGAATACGCAGTATTTT	CASSLENTQYF
TRBV6-4	-	TRBJ2-7	TRBD2	TGTGCCAGCAGAACCGTTCGGAGCGGGGGGTCCTACGAGCAGTACTTC	CASRTVRSGGSYEQYF
TRBV29-1	-	TRBJ2-7	TRBD1	TGCAGCGTCTGGGACAGGGCCGCCGAGCAGTACTTC	CSVWDRAAEQYF
TRBV29-1	-	TRBJ1-2	TRBD1	TGCAGCGTTGGGGGTGACAGGGAAGGGTTTGATGGCTACACCTTC	CSVGGDREGFDGYTF
TRBV5-1	-	TRBJ1-2	TRBD1	TGCGCCAGCAGCCCAGGGGGCCCTCCCTATGGCTACACCTTC	CASSPGGPPYGYTF
TRBV2	few	TRBJ1-4	-	TGTGCCAGCAGGGTCGGATATAATGAAAAACTGTTTTTT	CASRVGYNEKLFF
TRBV2	-	TRBJ1-3	-	TGTGCCAGCAGTGAAGGAAGAAACACCATATATTTT	CASSEGRNTIYF
TRBV6-6	-	TRBJ1-2	-	TGTGCCAGCAGCCTTAAGGGGCAAGGCTACACCTTC	CASSLKGQGYTF
TRBV5-4	-	TRBJ2-7	TRBD2	TGTGCCAGCAGCTTGGAGCTAGCGGGGACCGAGCAGTACTTC	CASSLELAGTEQYF
TRBV9	large	TRBJ1-2	-	TGTGCCAGCAGCGTAGGGAGGGCCGGTAACTATGGCTACACCTTC	CASSVGRAGNYGYTF